A single sample gave rise to the 10 T cell receptor beta chains below, sequenced in a study of T cell changes during pregnancy in multiple sclerosis. TCRdb's table, derived via immunoSEQ multiplex PCR, lists solely in-frame clones and lacks some. The sample contains tens of thousands of clones, 85% to 90% of which appear only once. Material: peripheral blood, obtained after pregnancy. The receptors shown here come from a female donor in good health, enrolled as a control in a pregnancy study.

The chain couples TRBV7-8 to TRBJ2-5, with a possible D match to TRBD1 (7 bases). The V gene lost 4 bases and the J gene lost 3 bases, with 18 bases spanning the gap. Germline V gene data show CDR1 as SGHVS and CDR2 as FQNEAQ. The CDR3 runs 16 residues. CDR3 sequence: CASSWGALTGKETQYF. The CDR3 DNA is TGTGCCAGCAGCTGGGGGGCCCTGACAGGGAAAGAGACCCAGTACTTC.

The chain couples TRBV9 to TRBJ1-2; weak D call: TRBD1 (5 bases). The germline V gene encodes CDR1 SGDLS and CDR2 YYNGEE. CDR3 size: 13 residues. V was shortened by 4 bases and J by 4 bases, with 11 bases between the two germline ends. Here the CDR3 DNA reads TGTGCCAGCAGCTCCAGGGTGGGCTATGGCTACACCTTC. This codes for CASSSRVGYGYTF.

The table lists this clone with a count of one. V gene TRBV6-5 combines with J gene TRBJ1-2, with D perhaps matching TRBD1 (6 bases). The CDR3 sequence is 15 residues long. Germline lookup yields CDR1 MNHEY and CDR2 SVGAGI. V was trimmed by 5 bases and J by 4 bases, leaving 17 bases between them. The CDR3 reads CASSPGQSLFYGYTF. The CDR3 coding sequence is TGTGCCAGCAGTCCAGGACAGAGCCTCTTCTATGGCTACACCTTC.

This chain connects TRBV7-9 to TRBJ1-1; 7 nucleotides line up with TRBD1. The CDR3 is 14 residues long. CDR1 SEHNR and CDR2 FQNEAQ come from the germline V gene (reference sequence). Trimming removed 5 bases from V and 2 bases from J; junction bases left unmatched: 5. The CDR3 here is CASSGRQGNTEAFF. CDR3 bases: TGTGCCAGCAGCGGGCGACAGGGAAACACTGAAGCTTTCTTT.

This chain connects TRBV10-3 to TRBJ1-1; no firm D call. In germline, CDR1 is ENHRY, CDR2 SYGVKD. The CDR3 has 16 amino acids. V was cut by 8 bases and J by 1 base, with 20 bases left in between. In nucleotides, the CDR3 is TGTGCCATCCAGACCCGTGCAGGAGGCACGAACACTGAAGCTTTCTTT. Amino acids: CAIQTRAGGTNTEAFF.

V is TRBV6-1 and J is TRBJ2-1; 12 bases agree with TRBD2. Looked up from germline, CDR1 is MNHNS and CDR2 is SASEGT. The CDR3 loop spans 17 amino acids. The junction had 9 bases not matched to a gene; V was cut back by 2 bases and J by 7 bases. In nucleotides, the CDR3 is TGTGCCAGCAGTGAATCCCCCCTAGCGGGAGGGCCGAATGAGCAGTTCTTC. Protein product: CASSESPLAGGPNEQFF.

This chain uses TRBV6-5 with TRBJ2-7, with 10 bases identical to TRBD2. The CDR3 contains 14 residues. CDR1 and CDR2 from the germline V gene are MNHEY and SVGAGI. The trim removed 8 bases at V and 2 bases at J, leaving 6 bases unmatched. The CDR3 region has the DNA TGTGCCAGCCAGCTAGCGGGGGAAACCTACGAGCAGTACTTC. It yields the protein CASQLAGETYEQYF.

The CDR3 sequence: CASSGGVPNEKLFF. DNA of the CDR3: TGTGCCAGTAGTGGCGGGGTACCTAATGAAAAACTGTTTTTT. The chain joins TRBV19 to TRBJ1-4; D is ambiguous. This CDR3 is built from 14 residues. Germline-derived CDR1 and CDR2 are LNHDA and SQIVND (reference sequence). Trimming shortened V by 5 bases and J by 3 bases, and 10 bases separated the two germline ends.

A few counts support this clone. This chain links TRBV6-1 with TRBJ2-7; possibly TRBD2 for D (5 bases). Trimming shortened V by 3 bases and J by 2 bases, and 11 bases separated the two germline ends. The CDR3 loop spans 14 amino acids. Germline lookup yields CDR1 MNHNS and CDR2 SASEGT. CDR3 sequence reads: CASSDEGPTYEQYF. Written as DNA, the CDR3 is TGTGCCAGCAGTGATGAGGGCCCCACCTACGAGCAGTACTTC.

The CDR3 spells CAIIRTGNRTEAFF. CDR3 nucleotide sequence: TGTGCCATCATTAGGACAGGGAACCGTACTGAAGCTTTCTTT. The V gene is TRBV10-3, the J gene TRBJ1-1, with 8 bases aligning to TRBD1. Germline V gene lookup returns CDR1 ENHRY and CDR2 SYGVKD. The CDR3 consists of 14 residues. The trim removed 7 bases at V and 5 bases at J, leaving 9 bases unmatched.